This T cell receptor (beta chain) was sequenced for a study of shared clonotypes between healthy human individuals. Genomic DNA per cell subset filled all wells of several immunoSEQ plates. Authors' processing steps: In the immunoSEQ data, sequences were junction-only and lacked quality scores, so filtering differed. Profiled with immunoSEQ multiplex PCR; TCRdb holds only in-frame clones, not every one. V, J and clone size reflect that table, while D and trimming were determined from the DNA. This table holds nearly 2 million clones, about 94% found once. Naivety among CD8 cells was defined by CD45RO negativity and positive CCR7 selection, thereby excluding terminally differentiated effector memory CD45RA+ cells. Only Caucasian adults living in Nashville, Tennessee made up the donor group. V shed 0 bases and J shed 10 bases, with 12 bases lying between them. The germline CDR1 and CDR2 sequences are SQVTM and ANQGSEA. This CDR3 contains 12 residues.

The chain combines TRBV29-1 with TRBJ1-2; the D gene is possibly TRBD1 (5 bases). The sample comprised naive CD8+ T cells sorted from blood. This receptor was taken from a man between 18 and 35 years old in good health. The CDR3 sequence: CSVEDRAGSYTF. CDR3 DNA: TGCAGCGTTGAAGATCGGGCAGGGTCCTACACCTTC. Variable domain in full (rest from reference TRBV29-1 and TRBJ1-2): SAVISQKPSRDICQRGTSLTIQCQVDSQVTMMFWYRQQPGQSLTLIATANQGSEATYESGFVIDKFPISRPNLTFSTLTVSNMSPEDSSIYLCSVEDRAGSYTFGSGTRLTVV.